The clone carrying this T cell receptor (beta chain) was recorded only once. Its antigen remains unidentified. CFSE-labeled sorted T cells met regulatory or mature dendritic cells for more than four days. These data are taken from a study of regulatory dendritic cells for organ transplantation. Study details: Monocytes received vitamin D3 on days 0 and 4, IL-10 on day 4.

Clones were read by immunoSEQ multiplex PCR, and TCRdb kept only the in-frame ones, dropping some. The sample lists 18,000 or so clones; approximately 80% were seen once. V gave up 5 bases and J gave up 1 base, with 18 bases separating them. Germline V gene data show CDR1 as SGHTA and CDR2 as FQGNSA. The CDR3 extends over 17 amino acids. Whole-study results and caveats: Naive T cells showed high diversity, memory cells less, memory CD8+ least. Mature dendritic cells appeared to drive more memory CD8+ clonal expansion than regulatory ones.

Sequenced input: memory CD4+ T cells from blood cultured with regulatory dendritic cells. Regarding subset: CD45RO+ memory T cells. This TCR derives from a human donor in good health. The V and J genes are TRBV7-2 and TRBJ2-1; D not resolved. The CDR3 protein is CASSPRPLVSSYNEQFF. The CDR3 DNA reads TGTGCCAGCAGCCCCCGCCCCCTAGTGTCGTCCTACAATGAGCAGTTCTTC.